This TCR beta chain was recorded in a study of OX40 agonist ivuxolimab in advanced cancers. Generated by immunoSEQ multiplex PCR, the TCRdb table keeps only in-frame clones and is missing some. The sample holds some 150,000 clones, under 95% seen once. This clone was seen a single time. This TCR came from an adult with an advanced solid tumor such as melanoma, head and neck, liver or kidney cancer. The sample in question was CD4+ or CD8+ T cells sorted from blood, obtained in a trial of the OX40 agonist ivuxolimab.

For the CDR3, the DNA is TGCGCCAGCAGCTTGGGACAGGGGAATAGCAATCAGCCCCAGCATTTT. Its protein product is CASSLGQGNSNQPQHF. This chain links TRBV5-1 with TRBJ1-5; TRBD1 matches at 8 bases. J lost 0 bases, V lost 0 bases, and 2 bases had no gene match. The CDR3 runs to 16 residues. Germline CDR1 and CDR2: SGHRS and YFSETQ.